A selection of T cell receptor beta chains follows, all from one sample in a study of T cells in narcolepsy. Profiling relied on immunoSEQ multiplex PCR, and the TCRdb table lists in-frame clones only, not all of them. The sample contains roughly 30,000 clones, 80% to 90% of which appear only once. The sample consisted of memory (CD45RA-) CD4+ T cells from blood. These receptors came from a human donor in good health. CDR3s include the opening cysteine and the closing phenylalanine or tryptophan. A D gene is named only where the DNA matches it firmly. Part of the rows lack a size; the others show once, few, many or a class for expanded clones.

TRBV11-2	12	.	.	TRBJ2-5	CASSTRGETQYF	TGTGCCAGCAGCACCCGCGGGGAGACCCAGTACTTC
TRBV7-2	13	.	TRBD1	TRBJ1-1	CASSQGVGTEAFF	TGTGCCAGCAGCCAGGGGGTGGGTACTGAAGCTTTCTTT
TRBV10-3	18	.	TRBD1	TRBJ1-3	CAIGRTSYGQGPGNTIYF	TGTGCCATCGGGCGAACTTCCTATGGACAGGGGCCTGGAAACACCATATATTTT
TRBV14	11	.	.	TRBJ2-7	CASSQAYEQYF	TGTGCCAGCAGCCAAGCATACGAGCAGTACTTC
TRBV5-1	15	.	.	TRBJ1-4	CASSLVGGGNEKLFF	TGCGCCAGCAGCTTGGTTGGGGGCGGTAATGAAAAACTGTTTTTT
TRBV6-1	15	.	.	TRBJ1-3	CASRLLVSSGNTIYF	TGTGCCAGCAGGCTATTAGTTAGCTCTGGAAACACCATATATTTT
TRBV30	14	once	TRBD1	TRBJ2-7	CAWSAGQGAFEQYF	TGTGCCTGGAGCGCGGGACAGGGTGCGTTCGAGCAGTACTTC
TRBV27	14	.	.	TRBJ2-1	CASSLRLRGNEQFF	TGTGCCAGCAGTTTACGGCTTCGGGGTAATGAGCAGTTCTTC
TRBV18	14	.	TRBD1	TRBJ1-1	CASSPGTGNSEAFF	TGTGCCAGCTCACCAGGGACAGGGAACTCTGAAGCTTTCTTT
TRBV9	15	.	.	TRBJ2-1	CASRSGSLGGHEQFF	TGTGCCAGCAGAAGTGGGAGCCTTGGGGGTCATGAGCAGTTCTTC
TRBV5-8	17	.	.	TRBJ1-4	CASSLAGTALENEKLFF	TGTGCCAGCAGCTTGGCAGGGACCGCTTTAGAGAATGAAAAACTGTTTTTT
TRBV14	16	.	.	TRBJ1-3	CASSQDLAGSGNTIYF	TGTGCCAGCAGCCAAGATCTGGCAGGCTCTGGAAACACCATATATTTT
TRBV29-1	16	.	.	TRBJ2-2	CSVEVGDLNPTGELFF	TGCAGCGTTGAGGTGGGGGACTTAAACCCCACCGGGGAGCTGTTTTTT
TRBV5-4	16	.	.	TRBJ2-5	CASSFWASVNQETQYF	TGTGCCAGCAGCTTTTGGGCTAGCGTTAACCAAGAGACCCAGTACTTC
TRBV27	18	.	TRBD2	TRBJ2-3	CASSSRVAGGIGTDTQYF	TGTGCCAGCAGTTCCCGAGTAGCGGGGGGGATTGGCACAGATACGCAGTATTTT
TRBV28	15	.	TRBD1	TRBJ1-2	CASRSRDRQSYGYTF	TGTGCCAGCAGATCCCGGGACAGACAGAGTTATGGCTACACCTTC
TRBV6-5	14	.	TRBD1	TRBJ1-1	CASSQPGGNTEAFF	TGTGCCAGCAGTCAACCAGGGGGAAACACTGAAGCTTTCTTT
TRBV6-1	14	once	TRBD1	TRBJ2-7	CASSTGTGFHEQYF	TGTGCCAGCAGTACCGGGACAGGGTTCCACGAGCAGTACTTC
TRBV2	17	medium-sized	TRBD2	TRBJ2-1	CASSYSGLAGVYNEQFF	TGTGCCAGCAGTTACTCCGGCCTAGCGGGGGTTTACAATGAGCAGTTCTTC
TRBV7-2	15	.	.	TRBJ1-1	CASSLAPASGTEAFF	TGTGCCAGCAGCTTAGCCCCGGCCAGTGGCACTGAAGCTTTCTTT
TRBV28	15	.	.	TRBJ1-2	CASSSRYRGVYGYTF	TGTGCCAGCAGTTCCCGTTATCGGGGGGTCTATGGCTACACCTTC
TRBV6-5	15	.	TRBD1	TRBJ1-1	CASSPRGQGRTEAFF	TGTGCCAGCAGTCCACGGGGACAGGGGCGAACTGAAGCTTTCTTT
TRBV2	14	few	.	TRBJ1-4	CASSTQGRVEKLFF	TGTGCCAGCAGTACCCAGGGGCGCGTTGAAAAACTGTTTTTT
TRBV14	13	.	.	TRBJ1-1	CASSRYQETEAFF	TGTGCCAGCAGCCGGTACCAAGAAACTGAAGCTTTCTTT
TRBV25-1	13	few	.	TRBJ2-7	CASSEPAGYEQYF	TGTGCCAGCAGTGAACCGGCAGGTTACGAGCAGTACTTC
TRBV10-1	14	few	TRBD1	TRBJ2-7	CASPAGQGRGEQYF	TGCGCCAGCCCGGCGGGACAGGGACGGGGCGAGCAGTACTTC
TRBV11-2	14	.	.	TRBJ1-4	CASSLETEHEKLFF	TGTGCCAGCAGCTTAGAAACAGAACATGAAAAACTGTTTTTT
TRBV7-8	15	.	TRBD2	TRBJ2-7	CASVEREGRSYEQYF	TGTGCCAGCGTAGAGCGGGAGGGCCGCTCCTACGAGCAGTACTTC
TRBV7-9	16	.	.	TRBJ1-1	CASSLPGGGPGTEAFF	TGTGCCAGCAGCTTACCCGGAGGGGGTCCGGGCACTGAAGCTTTCTTT
TRBV14	11	.	.	TRBJ2-7	CASSQSHEQYF	TGTGCCAGCAGCCAATCACACGAGCAGTACTTC
TRBV4-1	14	.	TRBD1	TRBJ1-1	CASSTLQGYTEAFF	TGCGCCAGCAGCACCTTACAGGGGTACACTGAAGCTTTCTTT
TRBV7-3	14	once	TRBD2	TRBJ2-1	CASSSGLAGDGQFF	TGTGCCAGCAGCTCGGGACTAGCGGGAGACGGGCAGTTCTTC
TRBV6-1	14	.	.	TRBJ1-2	CASSATFANYGYTF	TGTGCCAGCAGTGCGACATTCGCTAACTATGGCTACACCTTC
TRBV19	14	.	.	TRBJ1-2	CASSVPGAWPGYTF	TGTGCCAGTAGTGTCCCTGGGGCCTGGCCTGGCTACACCTTC
TRBV5-4	16	.	TRBD2	TRBJ2-5	CASSLVSGLLRETQYF	TGTGCCAGCAGCTTGGTCTCGGGACTACTACGGGAGACCCAGTACTTC
TRBV11-2	14	.	.	TRBJ1-3	CASGRDLSGNTIYF	TGTGCCAGTGGAAGGGACCTCTCTGGAAACACCATATATTTT
TRBV1	13	.	.	TRBJ1-1	CTSSQGRGPEAFF	TGCACCAGCAGCCAGGGCAGGGGGCCTGAAGCTTTCTTT
TRBV7-2	15	.	TRBD2	TRBJ2-1	CASSSQLAGYNEQFF	TGTGCCAGCAGTTCTCAACTAGCGGGTTACAATGAGCAGTTCTTC
TRBV5-1	14	.	.	TRBJ1-1	CASSLGMSNTEAFF	TGCGCCAGCAGCTTGGGGATGTCAAACACTGAAGCTTTCTTT
TRBV30	12	.	TRBD1	TRBJ2-7	CAWTQQGVEQYF	TGTGCCTGGACCCAACAGGGGGTCGAGCAGTACTTC
TRBV19	14	.	TRBD2	TRBJ2-7	CASSREGGSYEQYF	TGTGCCAGTAGTCGGGAGGGTGGATCCTACGAGCAGTACTTC
TRBV18	19	.	TRBD1	TRBJ2-6	CASSPTGQVPFSGANVLTF	TGTGCCAGCTCACCTACGGGACAGGTGCCCTTCTCTGGGGCCAACGTCCTGACTTTC
TRBV2	11	.	.	TRBJ1-2	CASRAGTGYTF	TGTGCCAGCAGGGCCGGGACGGGCTACACCTTC
TRBV6-5	13	.	.	TRBJ2-3	CASSSDSTDTQYF	TGTGCCAGCAGCTCGGACAGCACAGATACGCAGTATTTT
TRBV6-5	13	.	.	TRBJ1-5	CASSYSWNQPQHF	TGTGCCAGCAGTTACTCGTGGAATCAGCCCCAGCATTTT
TRBV6-1	15	.	TRBD1	TRBJ1-2	CASSEWTGGNYGYTF	TGTGCCAGCAGTGAATGGACAGGGGGGAACTATGGCTACACCTTC
TRBV2	15	few	.	TRBJ1-4	CASSVNRFGNEKLFF	TGTGCCAGCAGTGTAAACAGGTTCGGTAATGAAAAACTGTTTTTT
TRBV7-8	16	.	.	TRBJ1-5	CASSLDAAGIRQPQHF	TGTGCCAGCAGCTTAGATGCGGCAGGGATTCGTCAGCCCCAGCATTTT
TRBV5-1	14	.	TRBD2	TRBJ2-7	CASSLGLEVGEQYF	TGCGCCAGCAGCCTCGGACTAGAAGTAGGCGAGCAGTACTTC
TRBV27	18	once	TRBD1	TRBJ1-3	CASSRKGQGANSGNTIYF	TGTGCCAGCAGTCGAAAGGGACAGGGGGCCAACTCTGGAAACACCATATATTTT